This T cell receptor (beta chain) originates from a study of cytomegalovirus exposure and HLA in healthy donors. Overall study context: A subsequent analysis reported that the roughly 120 validation repertoires were produced on the same platform that had also been used for the roughly 670 first-cohort repertoires.

This clone has just one count. Its specificity is unknown. Profiling relied on immunoSEQ multiplex PCR, and the TCRdb table lists in-frame clones only, not all of them. The sample contains some 160,000 clones, roughly 91% of which appear only once. Notes on the study in general: The authors listed 164 TCR beta chains as cytomegalovirus-associated. A later analysis found first-cohort TCR clusters tended to co-occur in the 130 or so validation repertoires.

The material sequenced was PBMCs. The sequence was collected from a man between 18 and 29 years old in good health and CMV-seronegative.

The CDR3 reads CASSLVRRTGELFF. CDR3 coding DNA: TGTGCCAGCAGTTTAGTGCGGCGCACCGGGGAGCTGTTTTTT. The genes are TRBV6-6 and TRBJ2-2, with D unclear. The CDR3 totals 14 residues. Germline V lookup: CDR1 MNHNY, CDR2 SVGAGI (reference sequence). Trimming took off 4 bases at V and 4 bases at J, with 10 bases between the two ends.